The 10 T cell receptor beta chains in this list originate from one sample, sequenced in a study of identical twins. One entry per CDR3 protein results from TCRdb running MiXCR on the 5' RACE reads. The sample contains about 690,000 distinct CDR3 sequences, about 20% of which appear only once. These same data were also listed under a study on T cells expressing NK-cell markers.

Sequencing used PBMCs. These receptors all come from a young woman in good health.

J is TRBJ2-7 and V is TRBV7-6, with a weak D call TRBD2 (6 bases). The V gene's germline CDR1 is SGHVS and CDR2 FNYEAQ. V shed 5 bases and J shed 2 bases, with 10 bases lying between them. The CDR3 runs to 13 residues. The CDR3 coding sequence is TGTGCCAGCAGCACGGGACTTCCCTACGAGCAGTACTTC. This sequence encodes CASSTGLPYEQYF.

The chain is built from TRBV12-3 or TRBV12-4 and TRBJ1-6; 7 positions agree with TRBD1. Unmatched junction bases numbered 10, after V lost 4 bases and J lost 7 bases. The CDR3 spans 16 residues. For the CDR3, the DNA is TGTGCCAGCAGTTCAGACAGGGAGGGTTGGAATTCACCCCTCCACTTT. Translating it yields CASSSDREGWNSPLHF.

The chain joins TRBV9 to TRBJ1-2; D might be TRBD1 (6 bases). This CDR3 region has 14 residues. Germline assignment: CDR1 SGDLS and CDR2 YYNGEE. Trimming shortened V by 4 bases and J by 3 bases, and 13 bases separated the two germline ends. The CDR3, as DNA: TGTGCCAGCAGCAGAGGGGAGGGGGACTATGGCTACACCTTC. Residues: CASSRGEGDYGYTF.

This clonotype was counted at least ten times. Written as DNA, the CDR3 is TGTGCCAGCAGCTTAGAGTCTCGTACTGGCTACACCTTC. It yields the protein CASSLESRTGYTF. J is TRBJ1-2 and V is TRBV7-9; D is uncertain. This CDR3 comprises 13 residues. Between the trimmed V and J ends, which lost 1 base and 7 bases, there was a span of 10 bases. Germline CDR1 SEHNR, CDR2 FQNEAQ (reference sequence).

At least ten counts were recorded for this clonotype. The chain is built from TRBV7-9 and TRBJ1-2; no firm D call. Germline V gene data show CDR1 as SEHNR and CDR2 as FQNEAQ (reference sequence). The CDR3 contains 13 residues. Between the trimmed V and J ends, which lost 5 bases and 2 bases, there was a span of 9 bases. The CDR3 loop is CASSMDGNYGYTF. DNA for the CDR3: TGTGCCAGCAGCATGGACGGCAACTATGGCTACACCTTC.

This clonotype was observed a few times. Here the CDR3 DNA reads TGTGCCAGCAGTTTAGGTCGGTCAGCCGGGGGCTACACCTTC. Translating gives CASSLGRSAGGYTF. The chain carries TRBV12-3 or TRBV12-4 and TRBJ1-2; no clear D gene. This CDR3 is 14 amino acids long. The ends were cut back, 1 base at V and 8 bases at J, with 14 bases in the middle.

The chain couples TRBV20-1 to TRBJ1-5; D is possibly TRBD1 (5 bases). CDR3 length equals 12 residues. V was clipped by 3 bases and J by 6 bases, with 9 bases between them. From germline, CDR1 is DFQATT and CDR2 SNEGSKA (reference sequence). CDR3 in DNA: TGCAGTGCTAGCAGGGAGGGTCAGCCCCAGCATTTT. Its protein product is CSASREGQPQHF.

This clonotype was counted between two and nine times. The CDR3 DNA follows: TGTGCCAGCATGTGGACCGAATACCAAGAGACCCAGTACTTC. Amino acids: CASMWTEYQETQYF. The chain links TRBV12-3 or TRBV12-4 to TRBJ2-5; D gene ambiguous. The CDR3 consists of 14 residues. The V gene lost 7 bases and the J gene lost 0 bases, with 12 bases spanning the gap.

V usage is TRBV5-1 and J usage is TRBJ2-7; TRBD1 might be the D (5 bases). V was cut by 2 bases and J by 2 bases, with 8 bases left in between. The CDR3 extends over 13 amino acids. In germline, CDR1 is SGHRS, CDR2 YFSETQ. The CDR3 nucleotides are TGCGCCAGCAGCTTCGACAGCCCCTACGAGCAGTACTTC. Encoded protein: CASSFDSPYEQYF.

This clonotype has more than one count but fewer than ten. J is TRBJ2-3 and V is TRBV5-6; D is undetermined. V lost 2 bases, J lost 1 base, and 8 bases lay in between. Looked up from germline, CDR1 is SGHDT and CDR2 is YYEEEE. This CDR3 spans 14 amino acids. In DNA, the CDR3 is TGTGCCAGCAGCTTCGAACACCGCACAGATACGCAGTATTTT. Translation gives CASSFEHRTDTQYF.